This T cell receptor (beta chain) is from a study of Ad26.COV2.S vaccination and SARS-CoV-2 variants. This table comes from immunoSEQ multiplex PCR, and its TCRdb copy is limited to in-frame clones, with some not included. The table records fewer than 400,000 clones, about 82% of them present only once. The V gene end was trimmed by 4 bases and the J gene end by 6 bases; junction bases not matched to a gene: 3. CDR1 LNHDA and CDR2 SQIVND come from the germline V gene (reference sequence). CDR3 size: 14 residues. Documented treatment: around 19 received Ad26.COV2.S at low or high dose, single or two shots; a few received placebo; per-sample allocation not given. Sampling happened 63 days after the first vaccine or placebo injection.

The chain couples TRBV19 to TRBJ2-2; 9 bases line up with TRBD1. The TCR comes from a person aged 18-65 years who received the Ad26.COV2.S COVID-19 vaccine or a placebo. Sequencing used peripheral blood, obtained in a trial of Ad26.COV2.S vaccine versus placebo. The CDR3 protein is CASSRQGDAGELFF. The CDR3 nucleotides are TGTGCCAGTAGTAGACAGGGGGATGCCGGGGAGCTGTTTTTT.